The rows below give T cell receptor beta chains drawn from one sample of a study of naive and memory T cell subsets. TCRdb ran MiXCR on the UMI-ligation and nested PCR reads and lists one entry per CDR3 protein. This table holds around 160,000 distinct CDR3 sequences, about 15% found once. The sample was naive CD4+ T cells from blood. The source is a human donor in good health. Each CDR3 is given without its conserved first and last residue. The order of the fields is J gene, V gene, CDR3 protein.

TRBJ2-3,TRBV10-3,AIAGTTSTDTQY
TRBJ1-1,TRBV7-3,ASSLTGMNTEAF
TRBJ2-3,TRBV12-3/TRBV12-4,ASSLALSVTQY
TRBJ2-2,TRBV29-1,SVVEVGELF
TRBJ2-1,TRBV19,ASRSRAHNEQF
TRBJ1-5,TRBV3-1,ASSATGGLYSNQPQH
TRBJ1-2,TRBV7-2,ASSLDRGHGYT
TRBJ1-1,TRBV15,ATSPDRTSNTEAF
TRBJ2-2,TRBV5-1,ASRLAGGVTGELF
TRBJ1-5,TRBV4-2,ASSQEGLTGPNQPQH
TRBJ2-1,TRBV6-1,ASSEAGYWKF
TRBJ2-3,TRBV18,ASSPPATDTQY
TRBJ2-4,TRBV20-1,SARDRTRQLAKNIQY
TRBJ1-1,TRBV29-1,SARGTHGPLNTEAF
TRBJ1-1,TRBV2,ASSGRRGALPEAF
TRBJ1-5,TRBV2,ASRAGGQPQH
TRBJ2-5,TRBV4-1,ASSKILAGATETQY
TRBJ2-7,TRBV11-2,ASSQIVGQGYEQY
TRBJ2-7,TRBV6-2/TRBV6-3,ASRPRGRGYEQY
TRBJ2-1,TRBV6-1,ASNRGDTYNEQF
TRBJ1-1,TRBV6-2/TRBV6-3,ASSYEGRGGAF
TRBJ2-7,TRBV7-9,ASSSGLAARYEQY
TRBJ2-3,TRBV2,ASTEVLAGADTQY
TRBJ2-5,TRBV7-9,ASSFIETQY
TRBJ2-5,TRBV7-2,ASLPQGGQETQY
TRBJ2-7,TRBV14,ASSQVWGPRSYEQY
TRBJ2-1,TRBV7-6,ASSSPGLGGGGSYNEQF
TRBJ1-3,TRBV6-6,ASSWSLGSGNTIY
TRBJ2-2,TRBV30,AWTKGPLGAGELF
TRBJ2-4,TRBV7-9,ASSLGGLTVGAKNIQY
TRBJ2-5,TRBV6-5,ASSYGISGSETQY
TRBJ2-1,TRBV6-5,ASSYAGLAGYNEQF
TRBJ2-6,TRBV28,ASSPKGPKSGANVLT
TRBJ2-7,TRBV6-5,ASSYSTQGTYEQY
TRBJ2-7,TRBV7-2,ASSRGGEYEQY
TRBJ1-6,TRBV20-1,SARVPGLLSNSPLH
TRBJ2-5,TRBV19,ASRGREETQY
TRBJ1-1,TRBV30,AWSRENTEAF
TRBJ2-1,TRBV5-1,ASSPGQDPYNEQF
TRBJ2-7,TRBV20-1,SARPPPQGLATIKAYEQY
TRBJ2-1,TRBV20-1,SARRAIGLAGGVEQF
TRBJ2-5,TRBV4-1,ASSQDHRERETQY
TRBJ1-6,TRBV27,ASRKMAGPPNSPLH
TRBJ1-1,TRBV14,ASSWDSNTEAF
TRBJ2-7,TRBV28,ASRAESSYEQY
TRBJ1-2,TRBV19,ASSKPGGGLYGYT